Given below is one TCR beta chain in context. No antigen is known for it. The data were obtained in a study of vaccination and CD4 T cells after COVID-19. The wider study: A CEFX pool, an HIV-1 Nef pool, or else no peptide went into the control cultures.

Germline assignment: CDR1 SGHNT and CDR2 YENEEA. V lost 11 bases and J lost 4; bases outside the gene matches: 12. The CDR3 sequence is 15 residues long. Treatment reported: approximately nine-day PBMC culture with coronavirus spike peptide pools or control peptides (ViraFEST assay). Sequencing of the DNA from cultured CD4+ T cells was carried out with the Oncomine TCR Beta short-read assay. Extraction of genomic DNA was performed on cultured CD4+ T cells. From the PCR reads, TCRdb called clonotypes with MiXCR, one entry per CDR3 protein. The table shows about 13,000 distinct CDR3 sequences, with 55% to 65% occurring only once.

The specimen sequenced was CD4+ T cells from blood, cultured in vitro. V gene TRBV11-3 combines with J gene TRBJ2-3, with TRBD2 matching 10 bases. This clonotype was obtained from a human donor who had recovered from COVID-19. CDR3 bases: TGTGCCGGTGGGGGGCCTAGCGGGAGCTCAGATACGCAGTATTTT. Its protein is CAGGGPSGSSDTQYF.